This entry features one TCR beta chain sequence. The data derive from a study of CD8+CD57+ T cells in acquired aplastic anemia. The ends were cut back, 6 bases at V and 0 bases at J, with 14 bases in the middle. Germline values: CDR1 LNHDA, CDR2 SQIVND (reference sequence). CDR3 length: 15 residues. According to the study, genomic DNA was the template for TCR beta VDJ and CDR3 profiling. From the reads, TCRdb called clonotypes with MiXCR, one entry per CDR3 protein. Counted here are roughly 38,000 distinct CDR3 sequences, approximately 73% occurring once; the ten biggest clones make up 20% to 25%. The sequence came from a human donor in good health, serving as a control. Sequencing was performed on sorted CD4+, CD8+, or CD8+CD57+ T cells (not recorded which) from PBMCs. The V call is TRBV19, the J call TRBJ1-2; a weak D match, TRBD1 (6 bases). In DNA form, the CDR3 reads TGTGCCAGTAGGGCTTGGGACACTCCTAACTATGGCTACACCTTC. As protein: CASRAWDTPNYGYTF.